The rows below give T cell receptor beta chains drawn from one sample of a study of shared clonotypes between healthy human individuals. The protocol was immunoSEQ multiplex PCR, while the TCRdb copy is restricted to in-frame clones and leaves out a portion. This sample yields some 2.1 million clones, of which 85% to 95% are seen a single time; approximately 0.13% belongs to the top ten. The sample was naive CD4+ T cells sorted from blood. These receptor sequences come from a man aged 18-30 years in good health. The CDR3 runs from the conserved cysteine through the conserved F or W. D genes are given only for firm matches. Clone size is given for some rows only: seen once, a few or many times, or a class if the clone is expanded.

D gene	J gene	clone size	V gene	CDR3 DNA	CDR3 protein
TRBD2	TRBJ2-3	-	TRBV5-6	TGTGCCAGCAGCTTACTAGCGGGAGGAGCAGATACGCAGTATTTT	CASSLLAGGADTQYF
-	TRBJ2-3	once	TRBV6-6	TGTGCCAGCAGTTACGGGGCGGGGGCCCATCCAGATACGCAGTATTTT	CASSYGAGAHPDTQYF
-	TRBJ2-2	few	TRBV5-1	TGCGCCAGCAGCCGGGACCCGGCCCTCGGGGAGCTGTTTTTT	CASSRDPALGELFF
TRBD2	TRBJ2-3	-	TRBV18	TGTGCCAGCTCACCCCTAGCGGGCCTCACAGATACGCAGTATTTT	CASSPLAGLTDTQYF
TRBD2	TRBJ2-3	-	TRBV5-1	TGCGCCAGCAGCTTGGCGGGAGGGCCGGTAGATACGCAGTATTTT	CASSLAGGPVDTQYF
TRBD1	TRBJ1-2	-	TRBV7-9	TGTGCCAGCAGCTTAGCGGGACAGGGTGTTGGCTACACCTTC	CASSLAGQGVGYTF
-	TRBJ1-5	-	TRBV7-9	TGTGCCAGCAGCTTAGGGCAGGGTGAGGGGCAGCCCCAGCATTTT	CASSLGQGEGQPQHF
TRBD2	TRBJ2-1	once	TRBV11-3	TGTGCCAGCAGCCCGGGACTAGAGGGTGGCAATGAGCAGTTCTTC	CASSPGLEGGNEQFF
-	TRBJ1-1	-	TRBV19	TGTGCCAGTAGTATTTCAGCGGCTGAAGCTTTCTTT	CASSISAAEAFF
-	TRBJ1-4	-	TRBV19	TGTGCCAGTAGTATAAGAGGCCCCGAAAAACTGTTTTTT	CASSIRGPEKLFF
-	TRBJ2-6	-	TRBV19	-	CASTSGFQGRLASSGANVLTF
-	TRBJ2-7	-	TRBV5-1	TGCGCCAGCAGCATAGAACGACCAGCCTACGAGCAGTACTTC	CASSIERPAYEQYF